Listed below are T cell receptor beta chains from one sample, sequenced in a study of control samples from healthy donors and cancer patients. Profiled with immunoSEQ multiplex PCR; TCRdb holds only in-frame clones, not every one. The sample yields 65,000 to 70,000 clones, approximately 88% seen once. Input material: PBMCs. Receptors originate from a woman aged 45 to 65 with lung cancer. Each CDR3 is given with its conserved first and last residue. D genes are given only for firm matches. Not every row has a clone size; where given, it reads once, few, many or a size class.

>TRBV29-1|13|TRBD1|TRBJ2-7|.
TGCAGCGTTGGGGACAGGGGGCCCTACGAGCAGTACTTC
CSVGDRGPYEQYF
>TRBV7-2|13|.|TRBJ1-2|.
TGTGCCAGCTTCCCCCAGGGAAAGGGGGGCTACACCTTC
CASFPQGKGGYTF
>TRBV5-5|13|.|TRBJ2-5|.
TGTGCCAGCAGCTTGGAATTATCTAGAGCCCAGTACTTC
CASSLELSRAQYF
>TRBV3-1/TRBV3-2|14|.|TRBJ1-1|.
TGTGCCAGCAGCCTACAGCCCCTGGACACTGAAGCTTTCTTT
CASSLQPLDTEAFF
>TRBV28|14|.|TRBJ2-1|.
TGTGCCAGCAGTTACTCGAGCTCCTACAATGAGCAGTTCTTC
CASSYSSSYNEQFF
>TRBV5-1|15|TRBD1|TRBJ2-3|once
TGCGCCAGCAGCTTGGAGACAGGGGGAATAGATACGCAGTATTTT
CASSLETGGIDTQYF
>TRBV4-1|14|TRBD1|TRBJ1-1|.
TGCGCCAGCAGCCCCTGGGACAGGGGCGCTGAAGCTTTCTTT
CASSPWDRGAEAFF
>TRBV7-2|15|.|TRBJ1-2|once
TGTGCCAGCAGCTTAGTCTTTCCGGGGACCTATGGCTACACCTTC
CASSLVFPGTYGYTF
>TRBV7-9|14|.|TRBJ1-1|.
TGTGCCAGCAGGGCCCCAGGGTGGGACACTGAAGCTTTCTTT
CASRAPGWDTEAFF
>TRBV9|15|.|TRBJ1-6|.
TGTGCCAGCAGCCCCGGGGGGTCCTATAATTCACCCCTCCACTTT
CASSPGGSYNSPLHF
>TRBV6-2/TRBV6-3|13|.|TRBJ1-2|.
TGTGCCAGCAGCCCCCAGTGGGACTATGGCTACACCTTC
CASSPQWDYGYTF
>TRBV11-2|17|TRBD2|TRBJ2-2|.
TGTGCCAGCAGCTTCCCCGACGGGGGGAGACGCACCGGGGAGCTGTTTTTT
CASSFPDGGRRTGELFF
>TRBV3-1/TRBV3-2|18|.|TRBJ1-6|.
TGTGCCAGCAGCCAAGAAGTCCCAACTGGGGTTGTAGGTTCACCCCTCCACTTT
CASSQEVPTGVVGSPLHF
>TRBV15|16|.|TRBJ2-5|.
TGTGCCACCAGCAGAGATCATAGTAGGGGCCAAGAGACCCAGTACTTC
CATSRDHSRGQETQYF
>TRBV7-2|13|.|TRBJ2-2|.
TGTGCCAGCAGCTTCAGGGGTCACGGGGAGCTGTTTTTT
CASSFRGHGELFF
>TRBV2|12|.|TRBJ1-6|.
TGTGCCAGCATTAGCGGGAATTCACCCCTCCACTTT
CASISGNSPLHF
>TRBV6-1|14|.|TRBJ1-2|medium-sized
TGTGCCAGCAGTGACGAACGGACTAACTATGGCTACACCTTC
CASSDERTNYGYTF
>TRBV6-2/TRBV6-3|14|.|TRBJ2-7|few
TGTGCCAGCACCCCGGGGATTCCGACCTACGAGCAGTACTTC
CASTPGIPTYEQYF